One sample yielded the 25 T cell receptor beta chains listed below, sequenced in a study of regulatory T cells in long-lasting Graves disease. Arm-PCR of CDR3 regions and iRepertoire HTBI primers were used to build TCR beta libraries. TCRdb re-called the multiplex PCR reads through MiXCR, storing one row per CDR3 protein. The table shows 300,000 to 400,000 distinct CDR3 sequences, with about 19% occurring only once. Time point here: persistent/refractory GD, antithyroid drugs over 5 years with positive TRAb. From PBMCs, RNA was extracted and then used to make the TCR library. The sample in question was peripheral blood mononuclear cells (PBMCs), obtained when the disease was refractory, from a patient treated with antithyroid drugs. These receptors came from a female donor with Graves disease.

This clonotype was counted a few times. The chain recombines TRBV20-1 with TRBJ1-1, with TRBD1 matching 9 bases. Per germline, CDR1 DFQATT and CDR2 SNEGSKA (reference sequence). The CDR3 loop spans 13 amino acids. Trimming removed 5 bases from V and 5 bases from J; junction bases left unmatched: 6. CDR3 sequence (DNA): TGCAGTGCTTTGGGACAGGGCCGTACTGAAGCTTTCTTT. This translates into CSALGQGRTEAFF.

This clonotype was seen many times. This CDR3 is CASTPWEWGQGDQRYEQYF. The CDR3 coding sequence is TGTGCCAGCACCCCCTGGGAGTGGGGACAGGGGGACCAAAGATACGAGCAGTACTTC. The chain employs TRBV6-1 and TRBJ2-7, with 11 bases that match TRBD1. Germline trimming cut 7 bases from V and 4 bases from J; bases unmatched to any gene: 21. Germline CDR1 reads MNHNS; CDR2 reads SASEGT. This CDR3 has 19 residues.

As for this clonotype: A much more abundant neighbour one base away suggests this may be a read error. The genes are TRBV30 and TRBJ2-5; 7 nucleotides align to TRBD1. V was pared by 4 bases and J by 4 bases, with 6 bases of the junction left unmatched. This CDR3 spans 13 amino acids. Per the germline V gene, CDR1 is GTSNPN and CDR2 is SVGIG (reference sequence). Here the CDR3 DNA reads TGTGCCTGGAAAACAGGGGACCGAGAGACCCAGTACTTC. It yields the protein CAWKTGDRETQYF.

V and J are TRBV6-1 and TRBJ1-2, with TRBD1 matching 9 bases. The V gene's germline CDR1 is MNHNS and CDR2 SASEGT. J was trimmed by 7 bases and V by 6 bases; bases with no gene match: 15. CDR3 length equals 16 residues. CDR3 nucleotides: TGTGCCAGCAGACCCGAACTCGGACAGGGGATAAGTGGCTACACCTTC. This translates into CASRPELGQGISGYTF.

This clonotype occurred many times. The chain joins TRBV18 to TRBJ2-5; D might be TRBD1 or TRBD2, each matching 5 bases. This CDR3 is 13 amino acids long. V was cut by 8 bases and J by 2 bases, with 12 bases left in between. Germline V gene data show CDR1 as KGHSH and CDR2 as LQKENI. CDR3 sequence (DNA): TGTGCCAGCAGCCCGGGACCTCAAGAGACCCAGTACTTC. Protein sequence: CASSPGPQETQYF.

This clonotype came up a few times. The chain employs TRBV25-1 and TRBJ1-4; D remains unclear. V was clipped by 3 bases and J by 4 bases, with 15 bases between them. The germline gives CDR1 MGHDK, CDR2 SYGVNS. The CDR3 is 16 residues long. The CDR3 nucleotides are TGTGCCAGCAGTGATCCAGGCCTCCCCTATAATGAAAAACTGTTTTTT. As protein: CASSDPGLPYNEKLFF.

This clonotype was detected ten times or more. The chain is built from TRBV12-3 or TRBV12-4 and TRBJ2-5; tentative D call: TRBD1 (5 bases). Trimming left V 2 bases short and J 4 bases short, with 14 bases between. CDR3 length: 15 amino acids. CDR3 bases: TGTGCCAGCAGTTTAAGGAGACCCCAGGGAGAGACCCAGTACTTC. Translating it yields CASSLRRPQGETQYF.

The CDR3 DNA is TGTGCCAGCAGCCAAGTGGGACCCGTCGGGGAGACCCAGTACTTC. Translating gives CASSQVGPVGETQYF. The chain recombines TRBV4-2 with TRBJ2-5, with D tentatively TRBD1 or TRBD2 (5 bases each). The V gene's germline CDR1 is LGHNA and CDR2 YNFKEQ. Trimming took 1 base from V and 5 from J, leaving 14 bases between them. This CDR3 is 15 amino acids long.

The sample holds a few counts of this clonotype. V and J are TRBV19 and TRBJ2-2, with 10 positions matching TRBD1. V shed 7 bases, J shed 3 bases, and the junction held 5 bases outside the gene matches. CDR1 is LNHDA and CDR2 is SQIVND in the germline V gene (reference sequence). CDR3 length: 15 amino acids. The CDR3 here is CASMRQGAYTGELFF. In nucleotides, the CDR3 is TGTGCCAGTATGAGACAGGGGGCGTACACCGGGGAGCTGTTTTTT.

At least ten counts were recorded for this clonotype. V usage is TRBV20-1 and J usage is TRBJ1-1, with D maybe TRBD1 (5 bases). The germline V gene has CDR1 DFQATT and CDR2 SNEGSKA (reference sequence). The CDR3 consists of 15 residues. Trimming removed 6 bases from V and 0 bases from J, with 17 bases in between. The CDR3 sequence: CSAPNLQGMNTEAFF. CDR3 coding DNA: TGCAGTGCCCCGAACCTTCAGGGAATGAACACTGAAGCTTTCTTT.

This clonotype was observed a handful of times. The chain has TRBV5-6 and TRBJ2-7; possibly TRBD1 for D (6 bases). V was pared by 4 bases and J by 6 bases, with 17 bases between. This CDR3 has 14 amino acids. The germline gives CDR1 SGHDT, CDR2 YYEEEE. The CDR3: CASSSQGTSGEQYF. Here the CDR3 DNA reads TGTGCCAGCAGCAGCCAGGGGACGTCAGGCGAGCAGTACTTC.

The table lists this clonotype with many counts. This sequence joins TRBV3-1 and TRBJ1-2, with 7 bases matching TRBD1. The V gene's germline CDR1 is LGHDT and CDR2 YNNKEL (reference sequence). The V segment lost 4 bases and the J segment 4 bases; nucleotides outside the gene matches: 3. The CDR3 sequence is 13 residues long. CDR3 loop: CASSRGTAYGYTF. Written as DNA, the CDR3 is TGTGCCAGCAGCCGGGGGACAGCCTATGGCTACACCTTC. The full variable domain, in which reference TRBV3-1 and TRBJ1-2 provide the parts outside the CDR3, is DTAVSQTPKYLVTQMGNDKSIKCEQNLGHDTMYWYKQDSKKFLKIMFSYNNKELIINETVPNRFSPKSPDKAHLNLHINSLELGDSAVYFCASSRGTAYGYTFGSGTRLTVV.

Ten or more counts support this clonotype. The chain uses TRBV20-1 and TRBJ1-2; 8 nucleotides align to TRBD1. The J segment lost 2 bases and the V segment lost 5 bases, leaving 10 bases of the junction unmatched. The germline gives CDR1 DFQATT, CDR2 SNEGSKA (reference sequence). CDR3 size: 15 residues. The CDR3 coding sequence is TGCAGTGCTCTATTAGGACAGGGAATCAACTATGGCTACACCTTC. Translation: CSALLGQGINYGYTF.

This chain uses TRBV2 with TRBJ1-6, with 9 bases that match TRBD1. Trimming took 3 bases from V and 14 from J; bases not matched to a gene: 11. Germline-derived CDR1 and CDR2 are SNHLY and FYNNEI. This CDR3 comprises 15 residues. CDR3: CASSDVGTGQRALHF. The CDR3 region has the DNA TGTGCCAGCAGTGATGTCGGGACAGGGCAGAGGGCCCTCCACTTT.

This clonotype was recorded at least ten times. The chain joins TRBV7-2 to TRBJ2-7; no definite D call. The germline gives CDR1 SGHTA, CDR2 FQGNSA. V was clipped by 2 bases and J by 4 bases, with 12 bases between them. CDR3 length: 14 amino acids. CDR3 sequence (DNA): TGTGCCAGCAGCTTATGGGAAGGTGCGTACGAGCAGTACTTC. Its protein product is CASSLWEGAYEQYF.

V and J are TRBV3-1 and TRBJ1-5; 7 bases are a match to TRBD1. The J segment lost 4 bases and the V segment lost 3 bases, leaving 24 bases of the junction unmatched. CDR3 length equals 21 residues. CDR1 LGHDT and CDR2 YNNKEL come from the germline V gene (reference sequence). In nucleotides, the CDR3 is TGTGCCAGCAGCCATGACGCAAAGGGGACGGACAGGCTACCTTTGAATCAGCCCCAGCATTTT. Translated, it gives CASSHDAKGTDRLPLNQPQHF.

There are many counts of this clonotype. The chain couples TRBV20-1 to TRBJ2-2, with D possibly matching TRBD1 (6 bases). The CDR3 has 14 residues. Germline V gene data show CDR1 as DFQATT and CDR2 as SNEGSKA (reference sequence). CDR3 DNA sequence: TGCAGGGCCGAACAGGGTGCGAACACCGGGGAGCTGTTTTTT. Amino acid sequence: CRAEQGANTGELFF.

This clonotype turned up a few times. This likely reflects a read error, since a far larger clone is one base away. This chain connects TRBV7-8 to TRBJ1-1, with D possibly TRBD1 on 5 matching bases. The CDR3 is 16 amino acids. V lost 5 bases and J 0 bases, leaving 16 bases between the germline ends. Germline loops: CDR1 SGHVS, CDR2 FQNEAQ. CDR3 loop: CASSAGGARMNTEAFF. In DNA, the CDR3 is TGTGCCAGCAGCGCCGGAGGGGCACGTATGAACACTGAAGCTTTCTTT.

CDR3 in DNA: TGTGCCAGTAGCACCGGGACAGGGTACACTGAAGCTTTCTTT. Amino acid sequence: CASSTGTGYTEAFF. The V gene is TRBV19, the J gene TRBJ1-1; the match to TRBD1 covers 9 bases. The germline V gene has CDR1 LNHDA and CDR2 SQIVND (reference sequence). The CDR3 loop spans 14 amino acids. Trimming cost V 6 bases and J 3 bases; bases outside gene matches: 5. The whole variable domain, remainder taken from reference TRBV19 and TRBJ1-1, is DGGITQSPKYLFRKEGQNVTLSCEQNLNHDAMYWYRQDPGQGLRLIYYSQIVNDFQKGDIAEGYSVSREKKESFPLTVTSAQKNPTAFYLCASSTGTGYTEAFFGQGTRLTVV.

This clonotype came up many times. V is TRBV12-3 or TRBV12-4 and J is TRBJ2-7, with D possibly matching TRBD1 (6 bases). V was cut by 6 bases and J by 3 bases, with 12 bases left in between. The CDR3 is 13 residues long. The CDR3 spells CASSDGQIYEQYF. The CDR3 nucleotides are TGTGCCAGCAGCGACGGACAGATCTACGAGCAGTACTTC.

J is TRBJ2-7 and V is TRBV19; TRBD1 is a possible D gene (5 bases). The V and J ends lost 3 bases and 2 bases respectively, with 14 bases between them. The germline CDR1 and CDR2 sequences are LNHDA and SQIVND (reference sequence). The CDR3 is made up of 15 amino acids. The CDR3 bases are TGTGCCAGTAGTATTGCTAGGGGCCGAGCCTACGAGCAGTACTTC. Its protein product is CASSIARGRAYEQYF.

Concerning this clonotype itself: This may stem from a read error, because a much larger clone lies one nucleotide away. This sequence joins TRBV6-2 or TRBV6-3 and TRBJ1-5, with TRBD1 as a possible D gene (5 bases). The CDR3 is 17 amino acids. The V gene lost 2 bases and the J gene lost 4 bases, with 18 bases spanning the gap. Germline V gene sequence: CDR1 MNHEY, CDR2 SVGEGT. The CDR3 spells CASSYAPGRLKNQPQHF. Here the CDR3 DNA reads TGTGCCAGCAGTTACGCCCCGGGACGACTTAAGAATCAGCCCCAGCATTTT.

This clonotype came up many times. The chain combines TRBV10-2 with TRBJ2-5; D ambiguous. Per the germline V gene, CDR1 is WSHSY and CDR2 is SAAADI. This CDR3 is 11 amino acids long. Trimming shortened V by 2 bases and J by 4 bases, and 2 bases separated the two germline ends. CDR3 in DNA: TGCGCCAGCAGTGAGACAGAGACCCAGTACTTC. This sequence encodes CASSETETQYF.

This clonotype has just a few counts. This chain links TRBV9 with TRBJ1-1; maybe TRBD1 (5 bases). From germline, CDR1 is SGDLS and CDR2 YYNGEE. This CDR3 has 12 amino acids. The V and J ends lost 4 bases and 7 bases respectively, with 11 bases between them. As DNA, the CDR3 is TGTGCCAGCAGCCCCCAGGGTGGTGAAGCTTTCTTT. Protein: CASSPQGGEAFF.

DNA of the CDR3: TGTGCCACCAGCAGAGATGGGCGGGGATTAGTGACAGATACGCAGTATTTT. As protein: CATSRDGRGLVTDTQYF. The chain uses TRBV15 and TRBJ2-3, with D possibly TRBD2 on 6 matching bases. The ends were cut back, 0 bases at V and 3 bases at J, with 16 bases in the middle. Germline loops: CDR1 LNHNV, CDR2 YYDKDF (reference sequence). This CDR3 spans 17 amino acids.